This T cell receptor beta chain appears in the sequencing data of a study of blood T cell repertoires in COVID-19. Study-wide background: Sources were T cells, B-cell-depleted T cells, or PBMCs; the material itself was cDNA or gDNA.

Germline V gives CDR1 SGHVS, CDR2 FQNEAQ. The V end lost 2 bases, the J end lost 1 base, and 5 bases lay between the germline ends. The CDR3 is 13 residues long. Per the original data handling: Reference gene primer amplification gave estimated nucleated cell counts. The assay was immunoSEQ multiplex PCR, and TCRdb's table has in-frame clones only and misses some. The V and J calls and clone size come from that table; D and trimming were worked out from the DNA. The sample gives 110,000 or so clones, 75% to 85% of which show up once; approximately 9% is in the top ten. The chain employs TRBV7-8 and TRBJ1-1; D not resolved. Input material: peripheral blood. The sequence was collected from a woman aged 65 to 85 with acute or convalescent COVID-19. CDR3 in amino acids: CASSLRRNTEAFF. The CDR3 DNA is TGTGCCAGCAGCTTACGGAGGAACACTGAAGCTTTCTTT.